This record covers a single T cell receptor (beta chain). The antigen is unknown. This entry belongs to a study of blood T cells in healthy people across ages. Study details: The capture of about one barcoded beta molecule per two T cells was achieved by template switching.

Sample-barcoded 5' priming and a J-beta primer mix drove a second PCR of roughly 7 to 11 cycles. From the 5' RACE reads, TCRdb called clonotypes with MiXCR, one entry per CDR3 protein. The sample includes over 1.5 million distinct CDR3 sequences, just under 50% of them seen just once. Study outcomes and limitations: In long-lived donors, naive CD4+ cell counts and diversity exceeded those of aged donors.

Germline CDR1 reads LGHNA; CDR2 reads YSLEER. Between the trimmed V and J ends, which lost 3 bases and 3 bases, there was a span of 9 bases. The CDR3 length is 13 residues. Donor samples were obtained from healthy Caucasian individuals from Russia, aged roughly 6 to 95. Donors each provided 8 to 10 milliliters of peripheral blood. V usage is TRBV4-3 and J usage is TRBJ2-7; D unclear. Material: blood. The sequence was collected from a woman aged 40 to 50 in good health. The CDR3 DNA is TGCGCCAGCAGCCAGTTTTTGGACTACGAGCAGTACTTC. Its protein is CASSQFLDYEQYF.